One T cell receptor beta chain is described in this entry. Antigen: not known. This sample stems from a study of CXCR3-negative and CXCR3-positive naive CD8 T cells. Carrying UMI labels, the TRB cDNA libraries were prepared through 5' RACE. TCRdb reprocessed the 5' RACE reads and stores each CDR3 protein as one record, lacking DNA. The sample features around 88,000 distinct CDR3 sequences, with about 1% in its top ten. Study-level results: In CXCR3-positive naive cells, the TRB CDR3s were more hydrophobic than in CXCR3-negative naive cells. Memory CD8+ cells had much lower diversity, and both naive subsets had comparably high diversity.

The CDR3 runs 12 residues. CDR1 and CDR2 (germline): SGHVS, FQNEAQ. This chain links TRBV7-8 with TRBJ2-3; the TCRdb D gene call, TRBD1, has no DNA to confirm it. The specimen was naive CXCR3+ CD8+ T cells from blood. Subset defined: CD45RO-CCR7+CD27+CD95- naive CD8+ T cells expressing CXCR3 (TNR3+). The source of this sequence is a human donor in good health. Some clones in this sample may be carry-over from other donors' samples. The CDR3 protein is CASSTGGDTQYF.